This TCR beta chain was sequenced during a study of T cell responses to AZD1222 COVID-19 vaccine. Study at large: Pooling was applied to second doses at about 4 or about 12 weeks.

Points on this clone: What it binds is not known.

Broader study findings: Most donors were white British and more were female, and clonal diversity was possibly underestimated. Regions 160-218 and 743-854 held dominance among vaccine-associated CD4 TCRs, which spanned spike.

The method was immunoSEQ multiplex PCR; TCRdb's version includes in-frame clones alone and lacks a portion of them. This repertoire shows around 180,000 clones, 70% to 90% found once; its top ten account for around 8%. The CDR3 has 15 residues. Germline V gene data show CDR1 as SEHNR and CDR2 as FQNEAQ (reference sequence). Trimming pared 1 base from V and 3 bases from J, leaving 10 bases between. The chain employs TRBV7-9 and TRBJ1-3; TRBD1 is a possible D gene (6 bases). Sequenced material: peripheral blood, taken on day 0 of AZD1222 vaccination. This TCR was sampled from an adult in good health. The CDR3 DNA reads as TGTGCCAGCAGCTTAGTCGGACAGTTTGGAAACACCATATATTTT. Amino acids: CASSLVGQFGNTIYF.